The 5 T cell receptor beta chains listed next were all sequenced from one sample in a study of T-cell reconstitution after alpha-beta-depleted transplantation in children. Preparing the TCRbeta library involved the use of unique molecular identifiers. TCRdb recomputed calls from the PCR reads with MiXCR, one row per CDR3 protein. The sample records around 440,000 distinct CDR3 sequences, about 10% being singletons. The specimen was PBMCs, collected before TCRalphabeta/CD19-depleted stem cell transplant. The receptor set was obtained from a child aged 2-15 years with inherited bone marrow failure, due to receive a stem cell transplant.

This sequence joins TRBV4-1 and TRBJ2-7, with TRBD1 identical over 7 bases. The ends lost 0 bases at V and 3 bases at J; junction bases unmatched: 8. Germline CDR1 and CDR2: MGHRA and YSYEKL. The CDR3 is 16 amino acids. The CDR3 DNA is TGCGCCAGCAGCCAAGAAGAAGCACAGGGGTTCTACGAGCAGTACTTC. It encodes CASSQEEAQGFYEQYF.

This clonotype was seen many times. CDR3 coding DNA: TGTGCCAGCAGTTTAGGTGCTTCTAACTATGGCTACACCTTC. Translated, it gives CASSLGASNYGYTF. The chain joins TRBV12-3 or TRBV12-4 to TRBJ1-2; the D is unclear. Trimming removed 1 base from V and 0 bases from J, with 6 bases in between. This CDR3 has 14 amino acids.

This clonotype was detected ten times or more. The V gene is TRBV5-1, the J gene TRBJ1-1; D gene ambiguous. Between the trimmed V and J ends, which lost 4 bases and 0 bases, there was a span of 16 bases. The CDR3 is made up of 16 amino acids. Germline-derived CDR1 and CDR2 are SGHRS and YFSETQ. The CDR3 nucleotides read TGCGCCAGCAGCCGGTCGGAGGGTACTATGAACACTGAAGCTTTCTTT. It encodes CASSRSEGTMNTEAFF.

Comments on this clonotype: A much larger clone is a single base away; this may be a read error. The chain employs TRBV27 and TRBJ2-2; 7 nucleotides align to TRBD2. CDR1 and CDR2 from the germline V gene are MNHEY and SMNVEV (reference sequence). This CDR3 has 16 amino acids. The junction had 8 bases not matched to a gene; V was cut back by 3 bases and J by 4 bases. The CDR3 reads CASSLILGRGTGELFF. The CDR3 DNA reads TGTGCCAGCAGTTTGATTTTAGGGAGGGGCACCGGGGAGCTGTTTTTT.

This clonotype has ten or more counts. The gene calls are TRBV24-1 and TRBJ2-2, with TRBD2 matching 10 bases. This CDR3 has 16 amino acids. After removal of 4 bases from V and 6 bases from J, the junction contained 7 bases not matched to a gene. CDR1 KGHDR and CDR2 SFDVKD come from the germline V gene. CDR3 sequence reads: CATSDAASGRSGELFF. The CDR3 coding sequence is TGTGCCACCAGTGACGCGGCTAGCGGGAGATCCGGGGAGCTGTTTTTT.